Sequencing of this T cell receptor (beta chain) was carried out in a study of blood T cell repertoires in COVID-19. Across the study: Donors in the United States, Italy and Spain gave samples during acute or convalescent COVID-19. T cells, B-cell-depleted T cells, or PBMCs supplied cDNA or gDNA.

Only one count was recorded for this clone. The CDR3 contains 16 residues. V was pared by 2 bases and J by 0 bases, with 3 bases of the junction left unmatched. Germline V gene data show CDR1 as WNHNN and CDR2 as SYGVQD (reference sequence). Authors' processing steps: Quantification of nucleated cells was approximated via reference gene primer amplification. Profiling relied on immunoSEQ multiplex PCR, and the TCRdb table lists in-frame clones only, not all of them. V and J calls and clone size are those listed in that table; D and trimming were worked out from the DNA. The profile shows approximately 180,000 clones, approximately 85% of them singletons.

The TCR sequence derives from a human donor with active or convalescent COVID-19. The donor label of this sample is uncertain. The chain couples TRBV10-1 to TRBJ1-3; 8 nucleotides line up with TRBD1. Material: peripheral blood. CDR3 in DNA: TGCGCCAGCAGTGAGATTGGGACAGGCTCTGGAAACACCATATATTTT. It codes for CASSEIGTGSGNTIYF.